These 25 T cell receptor beta chains came from one sample sequenced in a study of early T cells in non-severe SARS-CoV-2 infection. In TCRdb, the 5' RACE reads were re-called with MiXCR into one record per CDR3 protein. The sample contains approximately 67,000 distinct CDR3 sequences, 8% to 9.5% of which appear only once. The sequencing input was whole blood. These receptors originate from an adult who was a healthcare worker with PCR-confirmed SARS-CoV-2 infection or an uninfected control (not recorded which).

There are many counts of this clonotype. The rearrangement uses TRBV12-3 or TRBV12-4 and TRBJ2-7; TRBD2 agrees at 12 bases. V dropped 6 bases and J dropped 4; count of bases not matched to a gene: 10. The CDR3 has 16 residues. The CDR3 DNA is TGTGCCAGCAGCGAAGGGACTAGCGGGCTTAGGTACGAGCAGTACTTC. This codes for CASSEGTSGLRYEQYF.

The chain is built from TRBV6-6 and TRBJ2-1, with 7 bases that match TRBD1. Trimming at V came to 2 bases and at J to 0 bases, leaving 7 bases not matched to a gene. CDR1 MNHNY and CDR2 SVGAGI come from the germline V gene (reference sequence). This CDR3 comprises 17 residues. This CDR3 is CASSYPWGQSSYNEQFF. The CDR3 coding sequence is TGTGCCAGCAGTTACCCGTGGGGACAGAGCTCCTACAATGAGCAGTTCTTC.

In its sample, this clonotype was seen many times. The V call is TRBV7-9, the J call TRBJ2-5, with a tentative D call TRBD1 (6 bases). There are 14 residues in the CDR3. Germline V gives CDR1 SEHNR, CDR2 FQNEAQ (reference sequence). The V and J ends lost 1 base and 6 bases respectively, with 12 bases between them. The CDR3 nucleotides read TGTGCCAGCAGCTTAGGACAGGCTTGGCAGACCCAGTACTTC. It translates to CASSLGQAWQTQYF.

In its sample, this clonotype was seen once. V gene TRBV2 combines with J gene TRBJ1-6; TRBD1 aligns across 7 bases. There are 16 residues in the CDR3. After removal of 7 bases from V and 1 base from J, the junction contained 7 bases not matched to a gene. Germline values: CDR1 SNHLY, CDR2 FYNNEI. CDR3 region: CASTLGDSSYNSPLHF. CDR3 in DNA: TGTGCCAGCACCTTGGGGGACAGTTCCTATAATTCACCCCTCCACTTT.

The chain carries TRBV7-2 and TRBJ1-1; the D gene is possibly TRBD1 (6 bases). The CDR3 is 15 residues long. Germline CDR1 reads SGHTA; CDR2 reads FQGNSA. With 2 bases removed from V and 5 bases from J, the gap between germline ends came to 15 bases. The CDR3 sequence: CASSLNYGGRTEAFF. Written as DNA, the CDR3 is TGTGCCAGCAGCTTAAATTATGGGGGCAGGACTGAAGCTTTCTTT. The full variable domain, completed using reference TRBV7-2 and TRBJ1-1, is GAGVSQSPSNKVTEKGKDVELRCDPISGHTALYWYRQSLGQGLEFLIYFQGNSAPDKSGLPSDRFSAERTGGSVSTLTIQRTQQEDSAVYLCASSLNYGGRTEAFFGQGTRLTVV.

This clonotype was picked up many times. V gene TRBV2 combines with J gene TRBJ2-3; possibly TRBD2 for D (5 bases). The CDR3 consists of 15 residues. CDR1 is SNHLY and CDR2 is FYNNEI in the germline V gene. V was trimmed by 0 bases and J by 1 base, leaving 8 bases between them. CDR3 bases: TGTGCCAGCAGTGAAGCCGGACTCCGCACAGATACGCAGTATTTT. It codes for CASSEAGLRTDTQYF.

Comments on this clonotype: One end of the junction does not line up with germline, which may come from a read error. The chain carries TRBV7-2 and TRBJ1-1, with D possibly TRBD1 on 6 matching bases. This CDR3 spans 13 amino acids. Germline V gene sequence: CDR1 SGHTA, CDR2 FQGNSA. CDR3 nucleotides: TGTGCCAGCAGCGGAAGAGCAGGGGAGAAGGAGAGATTT. This translates into CASSGRAGEKERF.

This chain connects TRBV29-1 to TRBJ1-6; TRBD1 matches 8 bases. The trim removed 4 bases at V and 10 bases at J, leaving 6 bases unmatched. The V gene's germline CDR1 is SQVTM and CDR2 ANQGSEA. The CDR3 is made up of 13 amino acids. CDR3: CSVGQGAGSPLHF. DNA for the CDR3: TGCAGCGTTGGTCAGGGGGCCGGATCACCCCTCCACTTT.

The V gene is TRBV12-3 or TRBV12-4, the J gene TRBJ2-3; 15 bases agree with TRBD2. V shed 6 bases, J shed 0 bases, and the junction held 7 bases outside the gene matches. The CDR3 loop spans 18 amino acids. The CDR3 region is CASSPGLAGGQSTDTQYF. CDR3 bases: TGTGCCAGCAGCCCGGGACTAGCGGGAGGCCAGAGCACAGATACGCAGTATTTT.

The sample holds a few counts of this clonotype. This sequence joins TRBV18 and TRBJ1-1, with 7 positions matching TRBD1. Trimming removed 3 bases from V and 4 bases from J; junction bases left unmatched: 8. There are 15 residues in the CDR3. From germline, CDR1 is KGHSH and CDR2 LQKENI. DNA of the CDR3: TGTGCCAGCTCACCCGCGACAGGGAGGAGCACTGAAGCTTTCTTT. Amino acids: CASSPATGRSTEAFF.

This clonotype was seen more than once but under ten times. The J gene is TRBJ2-1, the V gene TRBV11-2; tentatively, D is TRBD1 (6 bases). V lost 3 bases and J lost 0, with 9 bases in between. The CDR3 is made up of 15 amino acids. Germline values: CDR1 SGHAT, CDR2 FQNNGV. The CDR3 sequence: CASSFEGVSYNEQFF. The CDR3, as DNA: TGTGCCAGCAGCTTTGAGGGGGTCTCCTACAATGAGCAGTTCTTC.

The table lists this clonotype with many counts. The gene calls are TRBV2 and TRBJ2-3; D is tentatively TRBD1 or TRBD2 (5 bases each). This CDR3 has 13 amino acids. CDR1 and CDR2 (germline): SNHLY, FYNNEI. V lost 8 bases and J 3 bases, leaving 12 bases between the germline ends. CDR3 region: CASPRGVTDTQYF. Here the CDR3 DNA reads TGTGCCAGCCCGCGAGGGGTGACAGATACGCAGTATTTT.

This chain joins TRBV4-1 and TRBJ2-1; D is unresolved. The ends were cut back, 0 bases at V and 3 bases at J, with 12 bases in the middle. This CDR3 contains 16 residues. The germline gives CDR1 MGHRA, CDR2 YSYEKL. The CDR3 reads CASSQEVINHYNEQFF. CDR3 bases: TGCGCCAGCAGCCAAGAGGTTATAAACCACTACAATGAGCAGTTCTTC.

This clonotype showed up many times. The CDR3 sequence: CASSHGTDYEKLFF. The DNA for the CDR3 is TGTGCCAGCAGCCACGGGACTGATTATGAAAAACTGTTTTTT. The genes are TRBV12-3 or TRBV12-4 and TRBJ1-4; the D gene is possibly TRBD1 (5 bases). V was pared by 6 bases and J by 6 bases, with 14 bases between. CDR3 length equals 14 residues.

The gene calls are TRBV12-3 or TRBV12-4 and TRBJ2-5, with TRBD2 as a possible D gene (5 bases). CDR3 length: 14 residues. V shed 1 base and J shed 4 bases, with 10 bases lying between them. The CDR3 nucleotides read TGTGCCAGCAGTTTAGATCGGGGTTTAGAGACCCAGTACTTC. Translating gives CASSLDRGLETQYF.

The DNA for the CDR3 is TGTGCCAGCAGTTTCCTCTCGTGGCGGAGGGAGGCCAAAAACATTCAGTACTTC. It codes for CASSFLSWRREAKNIQYF. This chain uses TRBV28 with TRBJ2-4, with D perhaps TRBD2 (6 bases). Germline-derived CDR1 and CDR2 are MDHEN and SYDVKM. Trimming removed 3 bases from V and 1 base from J, with 19 bases in between. This CDR3 is 18 amino acids long.

The chain has TRBV12-3 or TRBV12-4 and TRBJ1-4; no clear D gene. Between the trimmed V and J ends, which lost 3 bases and 5 bases, there was a span of 13 bases. CDR3 length equals 15 residues. CDR3 amino acids: CASSFLRTGNEKLFF. In DNA form, the CDR3 reads TGTGCCAGCAGTTTTCTTCGGACTGGAAATGAAAAACTGTTTTTT.

There are many counts of this clonotype. The chain uses TRBV7-2 and TRBJ1-6, with D possibly being TRBD1 (5 bases). V dropped 3 bases and J dropped 9 bases, with 12 bases sitting between them. CDR1 is SGHTA and CDR2 is FQGNSA in the germline V gene. The CDR3 loop spans 14 amino acids. The chain's CDR3 is CASSLGVVSSPLHF. The CDR3 nucleotides are TGTGCCAGCAGCTTGGGGGTGGTCAGTTCACCCCTCCACTTT.

This clonotype was observed a few times. The V call is TRBV5-1, the J call TRBJ2-5; 9 nucleotides line up with TRBD2. Germline loops: CDR1 SGHRS, CDR2 YFSETQ. There are 14 residues in the CDR3. With V trimmed by 5 bases and J by 7 bases, 9 bases remained unmatched. The CDR3, as DNA: TGCGCCAGCAGGGCTAGCGGGACGCAGCCGACCCAGTACTTC. It yields the protein CASRASGTQPTQYF. The variable domain in full, with the rest retrieved from reference TRBV5-1 and TRBJ2-5, is KAGVTQTPRYLIKTRGQQVTLSCSPISGHRSVSWYQQTPGQGLQFLFEYFSETQRNKGNFPGRFSGRQFSNSRSEMNVSTLELGDSALYLCASRASGTQPTQYFGPGTRLLVL.

The rearrangement joins TRBV7-2 to TRBJ2-5, with TRBD1 matching over 8 bases. V lost 5 bases, J lost 5 bases, and 7 bases stayed unmatched. The CDR3 has 14 residues. In germline, CDR1 is SGHTA, CDR2 FQGNSA. CDR3 in DNA: TGTGCCAGCAGCGTACGGACAGGGCGGGAGACCCAGTACTTC. Translated: CASSVRTGRETQYF. Based on the CDR3 plus reference TRBV7-2 and TRBJ2-5, the full variable domain is GAGVSQSPSNKVTEKGKDVELRCDPISGHTALYWYRQSLGQGLEFLIYFQGNSAPDKSGLPSDRFSAERTGGSVSTLTIQRTQQEDSAVYLCASSVRTGRETQYFGPGTRLLVL.

The sample holds one count of this clonotype. This chain uses TRBV19 with TRBJ1-5; tentative D call: TRBD1 (6 bases). Trimming removed 7 bases from V and 3 bases from J, with 13 bases in between. Germline CDR1 and CDR2: LNHDA and SQIVND (reference sequence). The CDR3 contains 14 residues. In nucleotides, the CDR3 is TGTGCCAGTACCGAGGGGGTTTACAATCAGCCCCAGCATTTT. This encodes CASTEGVYNQPQHF.

This clonotype has more than one count but fewer than ten. The rearrangement joins TRBV2 to TRBJ1-5; no definite D call. Trimming pared 6 bases from V and 1 base from J, leaving 16 bases between. The CDR3 spans 16 residues. The V gene's germline CDR1 is SNHLY and CDR2 FYNNEI. CDR3 sequence: CASRGTREESNQPQHF. The DNA for the CDR3 is TGTGCCAGCAGGGGTACCCGGGAGGAAAGCAATCAGCCCCAGCATTTT.

This clonotype was observed at least ten times. The rearrangement joins TRBV7-9 to TRBJ1-5, with D tentatively TRBD1 (6 bases). Germline V lookup: CDR1 SEHNR, CDR2 FQNEAQ (reference sequence). The CDR3 covers 14 residues. V was shortened by 5 bases and J by 5 bases, with 13 bases between the two germline ends. CDR3 protein: CASSEWDTDQPQHF. The CDR3 DNA reads TGTGCCAGCAGCGAATGGGACACTGATCAGCCCCAGCATTTT. The full variable domain, its missing parts supplied by reference TRBV7-9 and TRBJ1-5, is DTGVSQNPRHKITKRGQNVTFRCDPISEHNRLYWYRQTLGQGPEFLTYFQNEAQLEKSRLLSDRFSAERPKGSFSTLEIQRTEQGDSAMYLCASSEWDTDQPQHFGDGTRLSIL.

CDR3 protein: CASRSSGTNYNEQFF. CDR3 sequence (DNA): TGTGCCAGCAGGTCATCCGGGACTAACTACAATGAGCAGTTCTTC. The genes are TRBV2 and TRBJ2-1; TRBD2 aligns across 7 bases. From germline, CDR1 is SNHLY and CDR2 FYNNEI. The CDR3 runs to 15 residues. The V and J ends lost 6 bases and 3 bases, in that order; junction bases with no gene match: 8.

This clonotype is deemed medium-sized. The chain is built from TRBV27 and TRBJ2-1; D may correspond to TRBD1 or TRBD2 (5 bases each). Looked up from germline, CDR1 is MNHEY and CDR2 is SMNVEV (reference sequence). Trimming removed 6 bases from V and 1 base from J, with 13 bases in between. The CDR3 extends over 15 amino acids. The CDR3 DNA is TGTGCCAGCAGCAGGGAGATGGGATCCTACAATGAGCAGTTCTTC. It codes for CASSREMGSYNEQFF.